These T cell receptor beta chains were read from a single sample in a study of CD8 T cell repertoires and HIV-1 epitope variants. The antigens for these receptors are not known. Some clones are missing from TCRdb's copy, which holds only in-frame ones; the method was immunoSEQ multiplex PCR. The table shows about 5,000 clones, with approximately 65% occurring only once. Sequencing input: cultured CD8+ T cells derived from PBMCs. These receptors were obtained from a male donor with HIV. Both conserved end residues are part of each CDR3. The order of the fields is CDR3 DNA, CDR3 protein, V gene, J gene, clone size, D gene. A D gene is named only where the DNA matches it firmly. The size of a clone is reported for some rows only, either as once, few or many, or as a class for expanded clones.

TGTGCCAGCAGTTCCTCGGGGGATTGGGAGCAGTTCTTC	CASSSSGDWEQFF	TRBV28	TRBJ2-1	once	-
TGCGCCAGCAGCTTGGTCGGGGGTTCCTACGAGCAGTACTTC	CASSLVGGSYEQYF	TRBV5-1	TRBJ2-7	few	-
TGTGCCAGCACCTTAGTATCTGGGGCCAACGTCCTGACTTTC	CASTLVSGANVLTF	TRBV6-5	TRBJ2-6	-	-
TGTGCCAGCCTTACAGGCGCCGGGGAGCTGTTTTTT	CASLTGAGELFF	TRBV28	TRBJ2-2	-	-
TGTGCCAGCAGTTCCCGAGGGGGTATGGACTACGAGCAGTACTTC	CASSSRGGMDYEQYF	TRBV11-2	TRBJ2-7	few	-
TGTGCCAGCAGCTTTGGGCCTGACTACGAGCAGTACTTC	CASSFGPDYEQYF	TRBV5-6	TRBJ2-7	-	-
TGCGCCAGCAGCCAAGGAGGGAGCACTGAAGCTTTCTTT	CASSQGGSTEAFF	TRBV4-1	TRBJ1-1	-	-
TGTGCCAGCATTTCCACAGGGGAAAATGGCTACACCTTC	CASISTGENGYTF	TRBV6-6	TRBJ1-2	-	TRBD1
TGTGCCAGCAGCTCCCGAGGACAGGGCCCCTACGAGCAGTACTTC	CASSSRGQGPYEQYF	TRBV7-9	TRBJ2-7	-	TRBD1
TGTGCCAGCAGTTACTCGCCGACAGGGGGCGCGGATGGCTACACCTTC	CASSYSPTGGADGYTF	TRBV6-6	TRBJ1-2	-	TRBD1
TGTGCTAGCAGCTTAGACCCCACGATAGGTAGAGAGACCCAGTACTTC	CASSLDPTIGRETQYF	TRBV7-7	TRBJ2-5	-	-
TGCGCCAGCAGCCAAGGAGGAAGGAACACTGAAGCTTTCTTT	CASSQGGRNTEAFF	TRBV4-3	TRBJ1-1	few	-
TGTGCCAGCAGCTTACCAAGCTCCTACGAGCAGTACTTC	CASSLPSSYEQYF	TRBV21-1	TRBJ2-7	-	-
TGTGCCAGCGGTGGCCGGGAGTACACCGGGGAGCTGTTTTTT	CASGGREYTGELFF	TRBV11-2	TRBJ2-2	-	-
TGTGCCAGCAGCCCCGGAAACACAGATACGCAGTATTTT	CASSPGNTDTQYF	TRBV11-2	TRBJ2-3	-	-
TGTGCCAGTCACAGGAATGCTAATGAAAAACTGTTTTTT	CASHRNANEKLFF	TRBV18	TRBJ1-4	-	-
TGTGCCAGCAGCAGCTTCAGGGAGATCAACACTGAAGCTTTCTTT	CASSSFREINTEAFF	TRBV21-1	TRBJ1-1	once	-
TGTGCCAGCAGTGAGCGGGGATACTCCTACGAGCAGTACTTC	CASSERGYSYEQYF	TRBV2	TRBJ2-7	-	-
TGTGCCAGCAGCAAAAGGGGCCCCGGGACAGGTTACCAAGAGACCCAGTACTTC	CASSKRGPGTGYQETQYF	TRBV21-1	TRBJ2-5	few	-
TGTGCCAGCAGTTTAGATTGGACTAGCGGGGGGAAGCAGTTCTTC	CASSLDWTSGGKQFF	TRBV27	TRBJ2-1	-	TRBD2
TGTGCCAGCAGCAAGAGGGCCGGCGGCGGGAGGGACACAGATACGCAGTATTTT	CASSKRAGGGRDTDTQYF	TRBV7-8	TRBJ2-3	-	TRBD2
TGTGCCAGCAGCTCTAGTCTGGTAGCGGGGCCCATCGAGCAGTTCTTC	CASSSSLVAGPIEQFF	TRBV9	TRBJ2-1	once	TRBD2
TGTGCCAGCAGCTTTGAGGTCGGCCTGACGGACATTCAGTACTTC	CASSFEVGLTDIQYF	TRBV5-8	TRBJ2-4	-	-
TGTGCCAGCAGTGCGAACACCATATATTTT	CASSANTIYF	TRBV25-1	TRBJ1-3	few	-
TGTGCCAGCAGTTCTAGCGGATCGGGCACAGATACGCAGTATTTT	CASSSSGSGTDTQYF	TRBV21-1	TRBJ2-3	-	-
TGTGCCAGCAGCCGCGGCGCTAGCGGGGGGGATACCTACGAGCAGTACTTC	CASSRGASGGDTYEQYF	TRBV7-6	TRBJ2-7	-	TRBD2
TGTGCCAGCAGTTTAGGCTCCTACAATGAGCAGTTCTTC	CASSLGSYNEQFF	TRBV28	TRBJ2-1	-	-
TGTGCCAGCAGTTTTGTGACAGGGTCCTACGAGCAGTACTTC	CASSFVTGSYEQYF	TRBV28	TRBJ2-7	-	TRBD1
TGTGCCAGTAGTCAACAGACAGGCCTCTTGGATGAGCAGTTCTTC	CASSQQTGLLDEQFF	TRBV19	TRBJ2-1	-	-
TGTGCCAGCAGCTTAGTCTTCGAACTAGCGGGGTACGAGCAGTACTTC	CASSLVFELAGYEQYF	TRBV7-8	TRBJ2-7	-	TRBD2
TGTGCCAGCAGCTTGGCCCCCGACCCGGCGCTATTCGCAAATGCCCAGTACTTC	CASSLAPDPALFANAQYF	TRBV5-6	TRBJ2-5	-	-
TGTGCCTGGTCCCGGCGTGAAGCTTTCTTT	CAWSRREAFF	TRBV30	TRBJ1-1	-	-
TGTGCCAGCAGCTTACCAGACGCAGATACGCAGTATTTT	CASSLPDADTQYF	TRBV11-3	TRBJ2-3	-	-
TGTGCCAGCAGCCCAGGACTTAACACTGAAGCTTTCTTT	CASSPGLNTEAFF	TRBV4-2	TRBJ1-1	few	-
TGTGCCAGCAGCCAAGATTCGGGGAACACTGAAGCTTTCTTT	CASSQDSGNTEAFF	TRBV4-2	TRBJ1-1	-	-
TGTGCCATCAGCACGGGTTCGAGAGGTGAGCAGTTCTTC	CAISTGSRGEQFF	TRBV10-3	TRBJ2-1	-	-
TGCGCCAGCAGCCAAGGAGATGAAGGGCGGCCTCTCCACTTT	CASSQGDEGRPLHF	TRBV4-3	TRBJ1-6	-	-
TGTGCCAGCAGCCAGGAAACAACTGACGCGCGGTATGAGCAGTTCTTC	CASSQETTDARYEQFF	TRBV4-2	TRBJ2-1	-	-
TGTGCCAGCAGGTCAGGGGATCTCGAGCAGTACTTC	CASRSGDLEQYF	TRBV28	TRBJ2-7	-	-
TGTGCCAGCAGCTCATCTAGCACAGATACGCAGTATTTT	CASSSSSTDTQYF	TRBV7-8	TRBJ2-3	once	-
TGTGCCAGCAGCCCGCGAAACGCCCAAGAGACCCAGTACTTC	CASSPRNAQETQYF	TRBV11-1	TRBJ2-5	-	-
TGCGCCAGCAGGGGGGGGGAGAGCAATCAGCCCCAGCATTTT	CASRGGESNQPQHF	TRBV10-2	TRBJ1-5	few	-
TGTGCCAGCAGCTTGATCTTAGCGGGAGATAAAGGCACAGATACGCAGTATTTT	CASSLILAGDKGTDTQYF	TRBV5-6	TRBJ2-3	once	TRBD2